The clone carrying this T cell receptor beta chain came up once. The sample belongs to a study of T cells after somatic rescue of genetic block. Produced via immunoSEQ multiplex PCR; TCRdb's table is partial and in-frame only. The sample includes 110,000 or so clones, 90% to 95% of them seen just once. V dropped 6 bases and J dropped 2 bases, with 11 bases sitting between them. This CDR3 is 14 amino acids long. CDR1 is MNHEY, CDR2 SVGAGI, per germline. The receptor comes from a woman aged 18-29 years. The chain carries TRBV6-5 and TRBJ2-1, with D perhaps TRBD1 or TRBD2 (5 bases each). The specimen sequenced was peripheral blood mononuclear cells (PBMCs). CDR3: CASRGPEAYNEQFF. The CDR3 bases are TGTGCCAGCAGGGGACCAGAGGCCTACAATGAGCAGTTCTTC.